Each of the 8 T cell receptor beta chains below was sequenced from the same sample in a study of shared clonotypes between healthy human individuals. Naive CD8 cells, CD45RO-negative and positively selected for CCR7, excluded terminally differentiated effector memory CD45RA+ cells. The method was immunoSEQ multiplex PCR; TCRdb's version includes in-frame clones alone and lacks a portion of them. The profile shows 2 million to 2.5 million clones, 85% to 95% of them singletons. Material: naive CD8+ T cells from PBMCs. Receptors were obtained from a man younger than 35 in good health. Some clones in this sample may be carry-over from other donors' samples.

This rearrangement joins TRBV5-1 to TRBJ1-6; weak D call: TRBD1 (6 bases). Germline V gene data show CDR1 as SGHRS and CDR2 as YFSETQ. This CDR3 has 17 amino acids. V shed 3 bases and J shed 5 bases, with 18 bases lying between them. The CDR3 spells CASSSTSQGAHNSPLHF. CDR3 sequence (DNA): TGCGCCAGCAGCTCGACCTCACAGGGCGCGCATAATTCACCCCTCCACTTT.

This chain joins TRBV9 and TRBJ1-4; D gene uncertain. Trimming removed 3 bases from V and 5 bases from J, with 11 bases in between. CDR1 and CDR2 (germline): SGDLS, YYNGEE. The CDR3 loop spans 14 amino acids. CDR3 amino acids: CASSAQQKNEKLFF. CDR3 coding DNA: TGTGCCAGCAGCGCCCAGCAGAAAAATGAAAAACTGTTTTTT.

Ten or more counts support this clone. This same CDR3 is encoded by further DNA sequences in the sample. The genes are TRBV14 and TRBJ1-2; tentative D call: TRBD1 (6 bases). The CDR3 is made up of 13 amino acids. Germline CDR1 and CDR2: SGHDN and FVKESK. V lost 4 bases and J 5 bases, leaving 11 bases between the germline ends. CDR3 protein: CASSPEDRYGYTF. CDR3 DNA: TGTGCCAGCAGCCCCGAGGACAGATATGGCTACACCTTC. Drawing the rest from reference TRBV14 and TRBJ1-2, the complete variable domain is EAGVTQFPSHSVIEKGQTVTLRCDPISGHDNLYWYRRVMGKEIKFLLHFVKESKQDESGMPNNRFLAERTGGTYSTLKVQPAELEDSGVYFCASSPEDRYGYTFGSGTRLTVV.

A remark on this clone: This CDR3 is also generated by other DNA sequences in the sample. The V gene is TRBV29-1, the J gene TRBJ2-1; unclear D gene. CDR3 length equals 11 residues. Trimming took off 6 bases at V and 5 bases at J, with 8 bases between the two ends. In germline, CDR1 is SQVTM, CDR2 ANQGSEA. The CDR3 is CSVDRNNEQFF. The CDR3 nucleotides are TGCAGCGTCGACCGGAACAATGAGCAGTTCTTC.

V and J are TRBV27 and TRBJ2-1; D ambiguous. Germline CDR1 MNHEY, CDR2 SMNVEV (reference sequence). The V and J ends lost 4 bases and 6 bases respectively, with 7 bases between them. The CDR3 totals 12 residues. CDR3 nucleotides: TGTGCCAGCAGTTCGTTCTCCAATGAGCAGTTCTTC. Its protein product is CASSSFSNEQFF.

The chain carries TRBV27 and TRBJ1-2; D possibly corresponds to TRBD1 (5 bases). Trimming cost V 6 bases and J 4 bases, with 21 bases left between them. CDR3 length equals 16 residues. Germline values: CDR1 MNHEY, CDR2 SMNVEV (reference sequence). The CDR3 region has the DNA TGTGCCAGCAGCGCTAATCCCGTTCTGGGGCCCTATGGCTACACCTTC. It yields the protein CASSANPVLGPYGYTF.

This chain uses TRBV30 with TRBJ2-5; D is uncertain. The end of the DNA aligns better with TRBJ2-7, so the J call may be wrong. In germline, CDR1 is GTSNPN, CDR2 SVGIG (reference sequence). The CDR3 runs 13 residues. The CDR3 region is CAWSEEPSYEQYF. The CDR3 bases are TGTGCCTGGAGCGAGGAACCTAGCTACGAGCAGTACTTC.

The chain carries TRBV19 and TRBJ2-1; 12 bases match TRBD2. The CDR3 totals 14 residues. V trimming: 5 bases; J trimming: 9 bases; junction bases outside the gene matches: 5. Per germline, CDR1 LNHDA and CDR2 SQIVND (reference sequence). The CDR3 DNA reads as TGTGCCAGTAGTGGCGGACTAGCGGGACTTGAGCAGTTCTTC. It encodes CASSGGLAGLEQFF.